Presented here are 15 T cell receptor beta chains from one specimen sequenced in a study of blood T cell repertoires in COVID-19. Profiled with immunoSEQ multiplex PCR; TCRdb holds only in-frame clones, not every one. Of roughly 290,000 clones listed, approximately 83% are singletons. The sequenced sample consisted of PBMCs or T cells enriched from blood (not recorded which). These receptors were collected from a woman in her 30s who had recovered from COVID-19.

The V call is TRBV5-1, the J call TRBJ2-1; 10 bases align to TRBD1. The germline gives CDR1 SGHRS, CDR2 YFSETQ. Trimming took 4 bases from V and 4 from J; bases not matched to a gene: 8. CDR3 length: 16 amino acids. The CDR3 reads CASSEPGQGKYNEQFF. DNA of the CDR3: TGCGCCAGCAGCGAACCGGGACAGGGGAAGTACAATGAGCAGTTCTTC.

This clone was recorded only once. The chain has TRBV24-1 and TRBJ1-1, with D possibly TRBD1 on 6 matching bases. This CDR3 has 14 residues. Trimming took 7 bases from V and 5 from J, leaving 16 bases between them. The germline CDR1 and CDR2 sequences are KGHDR and SFDVKD. This chain's CDR3 is CATSAGGAGTEAFF. CDR3 nucleotides: TGTGCCACCAGCGCGGGGGGGGCGGGGACTGAAGCTTTCTTT.

This chain links TRBV28 with TRBJ1-1, with a possible D match to TRBD1 (5 bases). Germline V gene lookup returns CDR1 MDHEN and CDR2 SYDVKM. The CDR3 has 16 residues. V lost 3 bases, J lost 3 bases, and 17 bases lay in between. The CDR3 is CASSLPSYDRHTEAFF. The DNA for the CDR3 is TGTGCCAGCAGTTTGCCCTCGTATGACAGACACACTGAAGCTTTCTTT.

The J gene is TRBJ1-1, the V gene TRBV5-1, with D unclear. The CDR3 contains 15 residues. Germline loops: CDR1 SGHRS, CDR2 YFSETQ. The V gene lost 0 bases and the J gene lost 0 bases, with 9 bases spanning the gap. The CDR3 nucleotides are TGCGCCAGCAGCTTGGGTGGCAGGATGAACACTGAAGCTTTCTTT. Translation gives CASSLGGRMNTEAFF. Supplemented by reference TRBV5-1 and TRBJ1-1, the full variable domain reads KAGVTQTPRYLIKTRGQQVTLSCSPISGHRSVSWYQQTPGQGLQFLFEYFSETQRNKGNFPGRFSGRQFSNSRSEMNVSTLELGDSALYLCASSLGGRMNTEAFFGQGTRLTVV.

This chain joins TRBV30 and TRBJ1-2; the D is unclear. Germline V gives CDR1 GTSNPN, CDR2 SVGIG (reference sequence). There are 13 residues in the CDR3. The V and J ends lost 3 bases and 3 bases respectively, with 11 bases between them. The CDR3 bases are TGTGCCTGGAGCGAAAGGAGCTACTATGGCTACACCTTC. This translates into CAWSERSYYGYTF.

The genes are TRBV27 and TRBJ2-2, with 9 bases lining up with TRBD1. From germline, CDR1 is MNHEY and CDR2 SMNVEV (reference sequence). J was trimmed by 1 base and V by 4 bases; bases with no gene match: 7. This CDR3 spans 17 amino acids. The CDR3 sequence: CASSSGPGQGNTGELFF. The CDR3 nucleotides read TGTGCCAGCAGTTCGGGACCGGGACAGGGGAACACCGGGGAGCTGTTTTTT.

The chain recombines TRBV9 with TRBJ2-7; 7 nucleotides agree with TRBD2. Per the germline V gene, CDR1 is SGDLS and CDR2 is YYNGEE. The CDR3 is 15 residues long. V lost 3 bases and J lost 3; bases outside the gene matches: 9. The CDR3 sequence: CASSGFGEGNYEQYF. The DNA of the CDR3 is TGTGCCAGCAGCGGGTTCGGGGAGGGAAACTACGAGCAGTACTTC. Filled out from reference TRBV9 and TRBJ2-7, the complete variable domain reads DSGVTQTPKHLITATGQRVTLRCSPRSGDLSVYWYQQSLDQGLQFLIQYYNGEERAKGNILERFSAQQFPDLHSELNLSSLELGDSALYFCASSGFGEGNYEQYFGPGTRLTVT.

The chain uses TRBV3-1 (or the pseudogene TRBV3-2) and TRBJ2-2; 8 bases agree with TRBD2. This CDR3 spans 17 amino acids. Germline loops: CDR1 LGHDT, CDR2 YNNKEL (reference sequence). Trimming at V came to 3 bases and at J to 0 bases, leaving 6 bases not matched to a gene. CDR3 DNA sequence: TGTGCCAGCAGCCATCGAACTAGCGGCGCGAACACCGGGGAGCTGTTTTTT. This codes for CASSHRTSGANTGELFF.

The genes are TRBV5-8 and TRBJ1-1, with no clear D. The V and J ends lost 0 bases and 3 bases respectively, with 12 bases between them. The V gene's germline CDR1 is SGHTS and CDR2 YDEGEE. The CDR3 runs 15 residues. In DNA form, the CDR3 reads TGTGCCAGCAGCTTGGGGCTCGGGCGGGACACTGAAGCTTTCTTT. It codes for CASSLGLGRDTEAFF.

The chain joins TRBV7-9 to TRBJ2-7, with D possibly matching TRBD2 (5 bases). The CDR3 has 14 amino acids. The ends were cut back, 4 bases at V and 2 bases at J, with 12 bases in the middle. Germline V lookup: CDR1 SEHNR, CDR2 FQNEAQ (reference sequence). The CDR3 is CASSSLGEAYEQYF. CDR3 DNA: TGTGCCAGCAGCTCCCTCGGGGAAGCCTACGAGCAGTACTTC.

This sequence joins TRBV28 and TRBJ2-3, with a weak D call TRBD1 (5 bases). V was clipped by 7 bases and J by 3 bases, with 11 bases between them. The germline CDR1 and CDR2 sequences are MDHEN and SYDVKM. The CDR3 covers 13 residues. CDR3 in amino acids: CASKWTTTDTQYF. CDR3 DNA: TGTGCCAGCAAATGGACAACTACAGATACGCAGTATTTT. Variable domain in full (rest from reference TRBV28 and TRBJ2-3): DVKVTQSSRYLVKRTGEKVFLECVQDMDHENMFWYRQDPGLGLRLIYFSYDVKMKEKGDIPEGYSVSREKKERFSLILESASTNQTSMYLCASKWTTTDTQYFGPGTRLTVL.

This clone was picked up a small number of times. V gene TRBV19 combines with J gene TRBJ1-2; a weak D match, TRBD1 (5 bases). The germline V and J ends were trimmed by 1 base and 4 bases, with 10 bases remaining between them. This CDR3 comprises 14 residues. The germline gives CDR1 LNHDA, CDR2 SQIVND (reference sequence). CDR3 nucleotides: TGTGCCAGTAGTATAGGGACACCCTCCTATGGCTACACCTTC. It specifies CASSIGTPSYGYTF.

The chain recombines TRBV6-2 or TRBV6-3 with TRBJ1-6; the match to TRBD1 covers 7 bases. The CDR3 runs 18 residues. V was pared by 5 bases and J by 5 bases, with 15 bases of the junction left unmatched. Germline V gene data show CDR1 as MNHEY and CDR2 as SVGEGT. CDR3 sequence reads: CASSPRLTGVAHNSPLHF. In nucleotides, the CDR3 is TGTGCCAGCAGTCCGAGACTAACAGGGGTTGCGCATAATTCACCCCTCCACTTT.

The rearrangement links TRBV5-1 to TRBJ1-3; D possibly corresponds to TRBD1 (5 bases). CDR3 length equals 14 residues. Germline V gene sequence: CDR1 SGHRS, CDR2 YFSETQ. Trimming pared 0 bases from V and 7 bases from J, leaving 11 bases between. The CDR3 nucleotides read TGCGCCAGCAGCTTGGAAGGGGTCAGTAACACCATATATTTT. Translation: CASSLEGVSNTIYF.

The V and J genes are TRBV7-3 and TRBJ2-1, with a possible D match to TRBD1 (5 bases). Germline-derived CDR1 and CDR2 are SGHTA and FQGTGA. This CDR3 comprises 14 residues. V lost 2 bases to trimming and J lost 5 bases, with 10 bases between them. The chain's CDR3 is CASSLGTGNNEQFF. The CDR3 bases are TGTGCCAGCAGCTTAGGTACAGGCAACAATGAGCAGTTCTTC. The variable domain in full, completed from reference TRBV7-3 and TRBJ2-1, reads GAGVSQTPSNKVTEKGKYVELRCDPISGHTALYWYRQSLGQGPEFLIYFQGTGAADDSGLPNDRFFAVRPEGSVSTLKIQRTERGDSAVYLCASSLGTGNNEQFFGPGTRLTVL.